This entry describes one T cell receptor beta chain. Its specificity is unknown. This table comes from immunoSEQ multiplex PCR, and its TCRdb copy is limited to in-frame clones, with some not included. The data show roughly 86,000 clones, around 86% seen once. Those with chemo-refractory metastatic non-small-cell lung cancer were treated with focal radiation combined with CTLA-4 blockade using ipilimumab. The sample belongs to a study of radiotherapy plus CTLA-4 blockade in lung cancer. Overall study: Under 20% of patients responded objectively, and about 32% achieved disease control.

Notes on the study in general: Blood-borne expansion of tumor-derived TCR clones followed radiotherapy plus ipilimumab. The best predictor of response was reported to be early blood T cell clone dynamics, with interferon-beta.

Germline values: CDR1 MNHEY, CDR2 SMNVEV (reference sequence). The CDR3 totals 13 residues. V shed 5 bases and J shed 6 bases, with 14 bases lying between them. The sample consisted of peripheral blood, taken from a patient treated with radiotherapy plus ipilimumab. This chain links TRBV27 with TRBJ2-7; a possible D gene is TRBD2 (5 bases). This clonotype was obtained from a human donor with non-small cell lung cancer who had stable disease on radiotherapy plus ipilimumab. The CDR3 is CASSPLRTVEQYF. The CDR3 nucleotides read TGTGCCAGCAGTCCCCTCAGGACTGTCGAGCAGTACTTC.